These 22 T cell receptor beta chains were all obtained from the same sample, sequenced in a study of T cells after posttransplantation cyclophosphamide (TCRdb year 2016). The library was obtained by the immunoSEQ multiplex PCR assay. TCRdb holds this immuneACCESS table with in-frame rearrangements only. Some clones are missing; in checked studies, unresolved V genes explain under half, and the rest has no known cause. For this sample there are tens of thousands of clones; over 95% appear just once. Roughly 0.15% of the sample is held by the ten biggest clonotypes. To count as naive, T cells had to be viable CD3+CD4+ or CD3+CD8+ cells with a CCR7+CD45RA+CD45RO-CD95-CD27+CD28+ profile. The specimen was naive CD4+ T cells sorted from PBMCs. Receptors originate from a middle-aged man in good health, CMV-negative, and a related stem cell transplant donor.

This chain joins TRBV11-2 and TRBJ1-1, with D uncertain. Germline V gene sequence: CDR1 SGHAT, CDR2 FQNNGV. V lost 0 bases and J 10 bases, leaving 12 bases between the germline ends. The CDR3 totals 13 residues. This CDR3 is CASSLDSPVGAFF. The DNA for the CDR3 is TGTGCCAGCAGCTTAGACTCGCCCGTCGGAGCTTTCTTT.

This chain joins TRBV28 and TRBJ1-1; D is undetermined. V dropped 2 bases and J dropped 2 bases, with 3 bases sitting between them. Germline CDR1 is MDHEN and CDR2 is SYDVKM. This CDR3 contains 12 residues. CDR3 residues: CASSLSNTEAFF. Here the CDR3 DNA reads TGTGCCAGCAGTTTAAGCAACACTGAAGCTTTCTTT.

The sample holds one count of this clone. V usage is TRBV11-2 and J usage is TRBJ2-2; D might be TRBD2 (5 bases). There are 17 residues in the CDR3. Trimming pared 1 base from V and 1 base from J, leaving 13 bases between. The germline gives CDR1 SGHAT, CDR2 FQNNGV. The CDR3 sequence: CASSLGASPLNTGELFF. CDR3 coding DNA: TGTGCCAGCAGCTTAGGTGCTAGCCCGTTGAACACCGGGGAGCTGTTTTTT.

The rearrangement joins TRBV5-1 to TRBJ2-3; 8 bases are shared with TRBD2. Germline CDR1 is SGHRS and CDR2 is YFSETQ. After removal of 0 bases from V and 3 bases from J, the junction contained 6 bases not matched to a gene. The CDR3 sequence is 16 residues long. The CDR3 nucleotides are TGCGCCAGCAGCTTGGGGCCGGGAGGGATGACAGATACGCAGTATTTT. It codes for CASSLGPGGMTDTQYF.

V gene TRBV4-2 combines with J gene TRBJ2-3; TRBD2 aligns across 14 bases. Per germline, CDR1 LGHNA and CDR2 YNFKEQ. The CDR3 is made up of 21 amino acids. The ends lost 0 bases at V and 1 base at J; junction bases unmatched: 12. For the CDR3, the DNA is TGTGCCAGCAGCCAAGATTTGACTAGCGGGAGGGTCTTACGTGGCACAGATACGCAGTATTTT. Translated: CASSQDLTSGRVLRGTDTQYF.

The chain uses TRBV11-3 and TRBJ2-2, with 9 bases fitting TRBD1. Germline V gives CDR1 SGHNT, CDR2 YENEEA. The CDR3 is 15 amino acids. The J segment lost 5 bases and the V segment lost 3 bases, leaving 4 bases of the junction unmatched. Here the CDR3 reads CASSFSGQGTGELFF. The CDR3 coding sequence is TGTGCCAGCAGCTTTTCCGGACAGGGGACCGGGGAGCTGTTTTTT.

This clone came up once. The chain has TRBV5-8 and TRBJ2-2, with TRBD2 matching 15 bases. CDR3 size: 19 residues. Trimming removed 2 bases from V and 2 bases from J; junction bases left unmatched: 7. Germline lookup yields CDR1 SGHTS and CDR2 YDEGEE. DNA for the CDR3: TGTGCCAGCAGCTTCAGGACTAGCGGGAGGGCCAGCAACACCGGGGAGCTGTTTTTT. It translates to CASSFRTSGRASNTGELFF.

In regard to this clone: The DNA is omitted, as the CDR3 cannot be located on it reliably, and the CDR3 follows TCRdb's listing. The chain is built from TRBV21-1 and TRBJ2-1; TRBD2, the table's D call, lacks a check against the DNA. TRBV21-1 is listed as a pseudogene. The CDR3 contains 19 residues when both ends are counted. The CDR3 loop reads CASSKGPFGAGTSVDEQFF.

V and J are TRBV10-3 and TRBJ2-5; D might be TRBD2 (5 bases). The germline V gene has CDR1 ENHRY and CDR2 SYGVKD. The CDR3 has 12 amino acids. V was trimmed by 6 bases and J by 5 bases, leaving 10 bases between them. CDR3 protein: CAISGSGETQYF. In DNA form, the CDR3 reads TGTGCCATCAGCGGCTCGGGGGAGACCCAGTACTTC.

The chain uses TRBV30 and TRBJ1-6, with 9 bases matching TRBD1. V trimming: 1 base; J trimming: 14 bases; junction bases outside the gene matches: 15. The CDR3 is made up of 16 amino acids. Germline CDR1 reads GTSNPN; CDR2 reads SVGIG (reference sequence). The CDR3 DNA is TGTGCCTGGAGTGATACAGGGGGCGGAAGGAGGCGGACCCTCCACTTT. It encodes CAWSDTGGGRRRTLHF. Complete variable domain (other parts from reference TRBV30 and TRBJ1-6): SQTIHQWPATLVQPVGSPLSLECTVEGTSNPNLYWYRQAAGRGLQLLFYSVGIGQISSEVPQNLSASRPQDRQFILSSKKLLLSDSGFYLCAWSDTGGGRRRTLHFGNGTRLTVT.

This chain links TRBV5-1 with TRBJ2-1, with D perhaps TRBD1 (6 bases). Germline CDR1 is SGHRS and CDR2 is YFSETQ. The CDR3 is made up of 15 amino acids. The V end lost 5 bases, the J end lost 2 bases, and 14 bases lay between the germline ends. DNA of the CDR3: TGCGCCAGCAGGGCCACAGGGCAGCCCTACAATGAGCAGTTCTTC. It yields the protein CASRATGQPYNEQFF.

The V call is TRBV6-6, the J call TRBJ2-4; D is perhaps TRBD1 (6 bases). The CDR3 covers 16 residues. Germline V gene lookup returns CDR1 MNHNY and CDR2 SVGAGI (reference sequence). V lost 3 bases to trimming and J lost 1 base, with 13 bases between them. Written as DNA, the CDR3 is TGTGCCAGCAGTTATCAGGGGCGCGGGGCCAAAAACATTCAGTACTTC. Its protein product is CASSYQGRGAKNIQYF.

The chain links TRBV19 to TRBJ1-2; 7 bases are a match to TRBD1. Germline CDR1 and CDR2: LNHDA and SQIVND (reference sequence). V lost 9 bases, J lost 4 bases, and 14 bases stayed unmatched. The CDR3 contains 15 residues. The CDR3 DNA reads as TGTGCCAGCACAAGCACCGGGACAGACTCCTATGGCTACACCTTC. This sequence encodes CASTSTGTDSYGYTF.

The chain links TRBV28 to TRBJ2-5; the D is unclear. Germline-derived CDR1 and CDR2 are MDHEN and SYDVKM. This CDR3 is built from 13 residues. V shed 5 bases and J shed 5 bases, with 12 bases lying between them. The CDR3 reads CASSVSGSETQYF. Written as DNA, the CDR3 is TGTGCCAGCAGTGTCAGTGGTTCGGAGACCCAGTACTTC.

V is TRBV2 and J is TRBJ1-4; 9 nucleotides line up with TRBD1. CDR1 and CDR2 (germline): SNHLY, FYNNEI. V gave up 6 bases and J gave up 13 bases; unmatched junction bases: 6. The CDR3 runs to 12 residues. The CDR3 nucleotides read TGTGCCAGCAGCGTAGAGACAGGGGGACTGTTTTTT. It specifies CASSVETGGLFF.

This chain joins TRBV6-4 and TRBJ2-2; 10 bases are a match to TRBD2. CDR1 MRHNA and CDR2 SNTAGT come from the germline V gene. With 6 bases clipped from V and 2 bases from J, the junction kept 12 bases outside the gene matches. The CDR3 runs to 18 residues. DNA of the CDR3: TGTGCCAGCAGCCGTTTGTCACTAGCGGGGCTCAACACCGGGGAGCTGTTTTTT. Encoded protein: CASSRLSLAGLNTGELFF.

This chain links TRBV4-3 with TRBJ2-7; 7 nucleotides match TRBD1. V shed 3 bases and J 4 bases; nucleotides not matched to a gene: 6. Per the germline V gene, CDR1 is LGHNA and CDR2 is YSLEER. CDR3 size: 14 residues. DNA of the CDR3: TGCGCCAGCAGCCAGGACAGGTTATCTTACGAGCAGTACTTC. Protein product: CASSQDRLSYEQYF.

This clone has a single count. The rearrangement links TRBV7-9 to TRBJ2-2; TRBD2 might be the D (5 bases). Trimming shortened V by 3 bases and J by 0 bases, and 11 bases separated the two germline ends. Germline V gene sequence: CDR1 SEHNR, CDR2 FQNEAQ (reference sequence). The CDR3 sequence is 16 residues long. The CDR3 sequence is CASSFGLATNTGELFF. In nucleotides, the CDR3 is TGTGCCAGCAGCTTTGGACTGGCTACGAACACCGGGGAGCTGTTTTTT.

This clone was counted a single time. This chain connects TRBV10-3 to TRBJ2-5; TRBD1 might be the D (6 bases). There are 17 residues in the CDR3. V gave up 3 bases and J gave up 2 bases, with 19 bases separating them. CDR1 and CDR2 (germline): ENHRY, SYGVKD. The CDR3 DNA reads TGTGCCATCAGTGATAGGAAAGACAGGCACTTACAAGAGACCCAGTACTTC. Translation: CAISDRKDRHLQETQYF.

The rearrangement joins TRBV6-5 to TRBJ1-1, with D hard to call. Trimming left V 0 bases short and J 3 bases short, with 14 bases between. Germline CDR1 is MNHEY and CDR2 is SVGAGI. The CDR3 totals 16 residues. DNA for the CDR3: TGTGCCAGCAGTTACTCGAAAACCACCCGGGACACTGAAGCTTTCTTT. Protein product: CASSYSKTTRDTEAFF.

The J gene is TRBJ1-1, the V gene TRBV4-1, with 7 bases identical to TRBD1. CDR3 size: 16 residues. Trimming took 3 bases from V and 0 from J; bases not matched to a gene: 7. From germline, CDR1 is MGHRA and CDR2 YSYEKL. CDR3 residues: CASSHRRGQLNTEAFF. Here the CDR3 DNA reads TGCGCCAGCAGCCACCGGCGGGGACAGTTGAACACTGAAGCTTTCTTT.

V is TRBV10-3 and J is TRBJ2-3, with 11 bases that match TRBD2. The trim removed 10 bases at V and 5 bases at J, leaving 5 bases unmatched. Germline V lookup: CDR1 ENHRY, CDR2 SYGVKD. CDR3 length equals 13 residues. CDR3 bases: TGTGCCACGCTACTAGCGGGAGAAGATACGCAGTATTTT. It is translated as CATLLAGEDTQYF.